The clone carrying this T cell receptor (beta chain) was counted a few times. Its antigen is as yet unknown. The data belong to a study of blood T cells in healthy people across ages. It was with a sample-barcoded 5' primer and a J-beta primer mix that a second PCR of roughly 7 to 12 cycles was run. Each CDR3 protein is one row after TCRdb ran MiXCR on the 5' RACE reads. This sample has around 970,000 distinct CDR3 sequences, with roughly 51% found just once. Regarding the study as a whole: PBMCs went unsorted, and a conclusive naive versus antigen-experienced comparison was therefore prevented. Measured against age, TCR beta diversity per million T cells decreased in a roughly linear manner.

Per germline, CDR1 MDHEN and CDR2 SYDVKM. This CDR3 contains 15 residues. Trimming shortened V by 6 bases and J by 1 base, and 15 bases separated the two germline ends. Sequencing was performed on blood. This clonotype was obtained from a woman aged 55 to 70 in good health. The V gene is TRBV28, the J gene TRBJ2-5; no firm D call. In DNA, the CDR3 is TGTGCCAGCAGGGCCGCGGACGGTAGCCAAGAGACCCAGTACTTC. As protein: CASRAADGSQETQYF.